Reported below is one TCR beta chain. Its antigen is unknown. Terminally differentiated effector memory CD45RA+ cells were excluded from the naive CD8 cells, which were CD45RO-negative and positively selected for CCR7. Using immunoSEQ multiplex PCR, the repertoire was profiled, and TCRdb retains in-frame clones only, with some absent. The table shows millions of clones, with 85% to 95% occurring only once. Germline-derived CDR1 and CDR2 are SQVTM and ANQGSEA. CDR3 length: 15 residues. V was clipped by 3 bases and J by 5 bases; unmatched bases: 7. This sample was included in a study of shared clonotypes between healthy human individuals. In the study overall: CD4 naive and memory got three plates each, CD8 naive two, CD8 memory one.

Whole-study results and caveats: Naive subsets, compared against memory subsets, generally had larger estimated richness values.

The chain carries TRBV29-1 and TRBJ2-1; TRBD2 agrees at 10 bases. The sample consisted of naive CD8+ T cells sorted from blood. The TCR comes from a man between 18 and 29 years old in good health. The CDR3 protein is CSVETGTSENNEQFF. Here the CDR3 DNA reads TGCAGCGTTGAGACCGGGACTAGCGAAAACAATGAGCAGTTCTTC.